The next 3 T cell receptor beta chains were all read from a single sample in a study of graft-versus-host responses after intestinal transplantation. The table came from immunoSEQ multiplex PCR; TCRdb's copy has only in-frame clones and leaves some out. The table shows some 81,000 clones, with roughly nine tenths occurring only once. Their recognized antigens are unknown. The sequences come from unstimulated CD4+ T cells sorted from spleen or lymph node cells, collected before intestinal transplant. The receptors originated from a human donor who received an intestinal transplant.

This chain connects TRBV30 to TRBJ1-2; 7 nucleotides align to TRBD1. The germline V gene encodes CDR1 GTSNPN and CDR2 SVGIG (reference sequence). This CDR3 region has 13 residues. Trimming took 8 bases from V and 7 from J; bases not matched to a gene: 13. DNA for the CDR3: TGTGCCAGACAACAGGGGCAAGCCCTTGGCTACACCTTC. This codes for CARQQGQALGYTF.

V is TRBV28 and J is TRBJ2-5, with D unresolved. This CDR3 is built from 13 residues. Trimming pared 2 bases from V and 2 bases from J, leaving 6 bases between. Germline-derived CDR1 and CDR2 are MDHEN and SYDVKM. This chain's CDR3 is CASSLARQETQYF. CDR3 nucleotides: TGTGCCAGCAGTTTAGCCAGACAAGAGACCCAGTACTTC.

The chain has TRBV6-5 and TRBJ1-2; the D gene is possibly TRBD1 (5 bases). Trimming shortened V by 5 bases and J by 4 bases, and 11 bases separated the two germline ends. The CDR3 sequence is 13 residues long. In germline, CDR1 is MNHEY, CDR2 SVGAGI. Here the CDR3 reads CASSPEGSYGYTF. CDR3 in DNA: TGTGCCAGCAGTCCGGAGGGGTCCTATGGCTACACCTTC.